What follows is one TCR beta chain and its context. Its antigen is unknown. The data stem from a study of T cell responses to AZD1222 COVID-19 vaccine. Points from the study as a whole: Repertoires were obtained solely post-peak T cell response. At 160-218 and 743-854, vaccine-associated CD4 TCRs were dominant, and they spanned spike. Seropositive at baseline were only six AZD1222 recipients. Donors in the cohort were predominantly white British and more often female, and clonal diversity was possibly underestimated.

Produced via immunoSEQ multiplex PCR; TCRdb's table is partial and in-frame only. This sample has 130,000 or so clones, with approximately 93% found just once. Trimming shortened V by 7 bases and J by 7 bases, and 10 bases separated the two germline ends. The CDR3 covers 11 residues. Germline loops: CDR1 MDHEN, CDR2 SYDVKM. This clonotype was sampled from an adult in good health. Material: peripheral blood, obtained on day 0 of MenACWY control vaccination. The J gene is TRBJ1-2, the V gene TRBV28, with D possibly being TRBD1 (6 bases). The CDR3 DNA reads TGTGCCAGCATGAGGGGGGTTGGCTACACCTTC. Protein: CASMRGVGYTF.